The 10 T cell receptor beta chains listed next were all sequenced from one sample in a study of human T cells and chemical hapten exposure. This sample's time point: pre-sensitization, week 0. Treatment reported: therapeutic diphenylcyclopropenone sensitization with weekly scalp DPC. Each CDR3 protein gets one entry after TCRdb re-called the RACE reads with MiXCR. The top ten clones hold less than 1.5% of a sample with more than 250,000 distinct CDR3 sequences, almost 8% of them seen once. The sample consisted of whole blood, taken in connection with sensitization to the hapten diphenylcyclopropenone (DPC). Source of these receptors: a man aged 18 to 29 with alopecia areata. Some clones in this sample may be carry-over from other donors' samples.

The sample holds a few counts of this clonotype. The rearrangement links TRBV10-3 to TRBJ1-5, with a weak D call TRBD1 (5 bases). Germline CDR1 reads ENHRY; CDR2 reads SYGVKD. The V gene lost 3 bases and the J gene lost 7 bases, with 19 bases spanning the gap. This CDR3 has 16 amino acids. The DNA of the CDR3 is TGTGCCATCAGTGATCCGGCGAGACAGATGGGCCAGCCCCAGCATTTT. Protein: CAISDPARQMGQPQHF.

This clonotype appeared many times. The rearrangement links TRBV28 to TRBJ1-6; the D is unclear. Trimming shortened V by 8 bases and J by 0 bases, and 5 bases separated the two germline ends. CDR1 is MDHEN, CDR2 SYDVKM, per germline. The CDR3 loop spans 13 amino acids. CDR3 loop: CASGVSYNSPLHF. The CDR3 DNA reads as TGTGCCAGCGGAGTCTCCTATAATTCACCCCTCCACTTT.

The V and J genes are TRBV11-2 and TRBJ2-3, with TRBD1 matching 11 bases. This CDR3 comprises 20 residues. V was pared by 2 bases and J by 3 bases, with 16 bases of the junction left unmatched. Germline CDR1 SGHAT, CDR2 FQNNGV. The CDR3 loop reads CASSLSFGGQGVTETDTQYF. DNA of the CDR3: TGTGCCAGCAGCTTATCCTTCGGGGGACAGGGGGTGACGGAGACAGATACGCAGTATTTT.

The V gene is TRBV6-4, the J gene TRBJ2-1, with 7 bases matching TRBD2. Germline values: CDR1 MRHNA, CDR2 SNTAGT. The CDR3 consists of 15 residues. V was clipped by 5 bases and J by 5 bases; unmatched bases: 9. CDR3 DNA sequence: TGTGCCAGCAGTCAAGGAGGGACTATCAACAATGAGCAGTTCTTC. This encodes CASSQGGTINNEQFF.

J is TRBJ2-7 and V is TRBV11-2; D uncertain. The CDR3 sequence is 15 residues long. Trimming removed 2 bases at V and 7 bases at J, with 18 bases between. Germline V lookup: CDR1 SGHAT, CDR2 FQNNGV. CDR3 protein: CASSLTPGPWGEQYF. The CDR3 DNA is TGTGCCAGCAGCTTAACCCCCGGGCCGTGGGGAGAGCAGTACTTC.

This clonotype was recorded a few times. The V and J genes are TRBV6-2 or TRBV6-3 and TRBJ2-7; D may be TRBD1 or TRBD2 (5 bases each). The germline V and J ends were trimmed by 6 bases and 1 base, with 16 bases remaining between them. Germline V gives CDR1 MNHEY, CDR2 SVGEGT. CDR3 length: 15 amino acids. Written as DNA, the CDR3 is TGTGCCAGCAGCAATGGCAGGGAGCGTTCCTACGAGCAGTACTTC. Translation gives CASSNGRERSYEQYF.

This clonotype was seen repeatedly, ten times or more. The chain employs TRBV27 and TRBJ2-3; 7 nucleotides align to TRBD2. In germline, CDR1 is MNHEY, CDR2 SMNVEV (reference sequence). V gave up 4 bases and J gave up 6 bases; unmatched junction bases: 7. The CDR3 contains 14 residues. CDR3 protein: CASSSGLVYDTQYF. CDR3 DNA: TGTGCCAGCAGTTCAGGACTAGTTTACGATACGCAGTATTTT.

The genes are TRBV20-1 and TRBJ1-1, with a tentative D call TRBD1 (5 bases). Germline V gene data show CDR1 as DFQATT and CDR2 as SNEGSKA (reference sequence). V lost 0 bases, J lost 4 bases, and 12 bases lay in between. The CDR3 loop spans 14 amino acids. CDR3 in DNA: TGCAGTGCTAGAGAGGTTGGGGGAATCACTGAAGCTTTCTTT. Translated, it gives CSAREVGGITEAFF.

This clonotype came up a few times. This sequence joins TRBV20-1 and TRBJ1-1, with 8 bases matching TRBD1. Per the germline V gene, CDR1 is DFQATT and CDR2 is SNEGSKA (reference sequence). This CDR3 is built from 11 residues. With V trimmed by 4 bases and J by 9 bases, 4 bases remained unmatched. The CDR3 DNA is TGCAGTGCTACCCGGACAGGGCAAGCTTTCTTT. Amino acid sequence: CSATRTGQAFF.

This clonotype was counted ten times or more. Written as DNA, the CDR3 is TGCAGTGCTTCCCCCGGAGGGGGGGCCCCCTATAATTCACCCCTCCACTTT. This codes for CSASPGGGAPYNSPLHF. The chain recombines TRBV20-1 with TRBJ1-6, with a possible D match to TRBD1 (6 bases). V was trimmed by 5 bases and J by 2 bases, leaving 19 bases between them. The CDR3 runs to 17 residues. Germline assignment: CDR1 DFQATT and CDR2 SNEGSKA (reference sequence).